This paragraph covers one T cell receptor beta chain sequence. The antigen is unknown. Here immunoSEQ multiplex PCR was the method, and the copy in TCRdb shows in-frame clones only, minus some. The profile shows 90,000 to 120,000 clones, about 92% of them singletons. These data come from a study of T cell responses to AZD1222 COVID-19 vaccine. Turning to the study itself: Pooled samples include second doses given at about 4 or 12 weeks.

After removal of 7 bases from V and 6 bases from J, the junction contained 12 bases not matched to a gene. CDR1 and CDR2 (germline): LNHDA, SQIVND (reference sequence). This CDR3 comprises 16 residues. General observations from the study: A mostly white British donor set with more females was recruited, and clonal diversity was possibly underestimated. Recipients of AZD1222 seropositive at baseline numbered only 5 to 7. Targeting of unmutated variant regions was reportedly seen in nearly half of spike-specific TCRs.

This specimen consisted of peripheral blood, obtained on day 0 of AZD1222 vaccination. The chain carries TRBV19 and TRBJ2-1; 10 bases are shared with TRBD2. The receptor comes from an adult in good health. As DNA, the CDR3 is TGTGCCAGTAAAGGGGAGAGAACTAGCGGGATCAATGAGCAGTTCTTC. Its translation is CASKGERTSGINEQFF.